Presented here are 25 T cell receptor beta chains from one specimen sequenced in a study of blood T cells in healthy people across ages. With a J-beta primer mix and a sample-barcoded 5' primer, a second PCR ran 7 to 11 cycles. MiXCR was run by TCRdb on the 5' RACE reads, yielding one entry per CDR3 protein. This sample has 630,000 or so distinct CDR3 sequences, with 32% found just once. The specimen was blood. The receptor set was obtained from a woman of 80 years or more in good health.

This clonotype was counted only a few times. The chain joins TRBV6-2 or TRBV6-3 to TRBJ1-6, with D perhaps TRBD1 (5 bases). Germline V lookup: CDR1 MNHEY, CDR2 SVGEGT. CDR3 size: 12 residues. The V gene lost 8 bases and the J gene lost 10 bases, with 12 bases spanning the gap. This CDR3 reads CASGRGVSPLHF. CDR3 coding DNA: TGTGCCAGCGGGAGAGGGGTGTCACCCCTCCACTTT.

As to this clonotype: A clone one base away is much larger, so this may be a read error. CDR3 sequence: CATSGSTGVGNEQFF. CDR3 nucleotides: TGTGCCACCAGCGGGTCGACAGGGGTCGGCAATGAGCAGTTCTTC. V usage is TRBV15 and J usage is TRBJ2-1; 8 bases align to TRBD1. V gave up 5 bases and J gave up 6 bases; unmatched junction bases: 9. The CDR3 has 15 residues. In germline, CDR1 is LNHNV, CDR2 YYDKDF (reference sequence).

A word on this clonotype: A junction end diverges from the germline sequence, so it may reflect a read error. The chain has TRBV6-5 and TRBJ2-1; no clear D. Germline V gene sequence: CDR1 MNHEY, CDR2 SVGAGI. This CDR3 contains 12 residues. CDR3 sequence (DNA): TGTGCCGGCAGTTACGGTGGAAATGAGCAGTTCTTC. Its protein is CAGSYGGNEQFF.

On this clonotype: One base away lies a much larger clone, so this may be a sequencing read error. The chain employs TRBV5-5 and TRBJ1-5; 12 positions agree with TRBD1. The J segment lost 7 bases and the V segment lost 3 bases, leaving 2 bases of the junction unmatched. There are 14 residues in the CDR3. Germline V gene sequence: CDR1 SGHKS, CDR2 YYEKEE (reference sequence). The CDR3 sequence is CASSWDRGHQPQHF. DNA of the CDR3: TGTGCCAGCAGCTGGGACAGGGGGCACCAGCCCCAGCATTTT. Supplemented by reference TRBV5-5 and TRBJ1-5, the full variable domain reads DAGVTQSPTHLIKTRGQQVTLRCSPISGHKSVSWYQQVLGQGPQFIFQYYEKEERGRGNFPDRFSARQFPNYSSELNVNALLLGDSALYLCASSWDRGHQPQHFGDGTRLSIL.

The sample holds many counts of this clonotype. The CDR3 DNA reads TGCAGTGCTAGAGAGGGGCTCGAGCAGTACTTC. Translated: CSAREGLEQYF. The chain combines TRBV20-1 with TRBJ2-7; tentatively, D is TRBD1 (5 bases). Germline values: CDR1 DFQATT, CDR2 SNEGSKA (reference sequence). This CDR3 spans 11 amino acids. Trimming left V 0 bases short and J 6 bases short, with 6 bases between.

The chain links TRBV5-1 to TRBJ1-1, with TRBD1 matching over 7 bases. Trimming took 4 bases from V and 7 from J; bases not matched to a gene: 4. The CDR3 totals 12 residues. The germline gives CDR1 SGHRS, CDR2 YFSETQ. The CDR3 protein is CASSPDRSEAFF. The CDR3 DNA reads as TGCGCCAGCAGCCCGGACAGGAGTGAAGCTTTCTTT.

As concerns this clonotype: This may be a read error: a much more frequent sequence differs by one nucleotide. The V and J genes are TRBV20-1 and TRBJ2-7, with D possibly being TRBD2 (6 bases). This CDR3 has 12 amino acids. In germline, CDR1 is DFQATT, CDR2 SNEGSKA (reference sequence). CDR3 coding DNA: TGCAGGGCTAGAGGAGGGGCCTACGAGCAGTACTTC. Translation: CRARGGAYEQYF.

This clonotype was counted between two and nine times. This chain links TRBV28 with TRBJ1-4, with TRBD1 matching 9 bases. From germline, CDR1 is MDHEN and CDR2 SYDVKM. The CDR3 consists of 16 residues. V trimming: 6 bases; J trimming: 6 bases; junction bases outside the gene matches: 11. Here the CDR3 reads CASRPPRRTGDEKLFF. The CDR3 DNA follows: TGTGCCAGCAGGCCACCGAGGAGGACAGGGGATGAAAAACTGTTTTTT. Complete variable domain (other parts from reference TRBV28 and TRBJ1-4): DVKVTQSSRYLVKRTGEKVFLECVQDMDHENMFWYRQDPGLGLRLIYFSYDVKMKEKGDIPEGYSVSREKKERFSLILESASTNQTSMYLCASRPPRRTGDEKLFFGSGTQLSVL.

This clonotype was observed a handful of times. This sequence joins TRBV14 and TRBJ1-2; TRBD1 is a possible D gene (6 bases). Trimming pared 0 bases from V and 3 bases from J, leaving 8 bases between. The germline V gene has CDR1 SGHDN and CDR2 FVKESK. The CDR3 is 14 residues long. CDR3 amino acids: CASSQDRGYYGYTF. The CDR3 DNA reads as TGTGCCAGCAGCCAAGACAGGGGTTACTATGGCTACACCTTC.

V gene TRBV6-5 combines with J gene TRBJ1-5; no clear D. Germline CDR1 and CDR2: MNHEY and SVGAGI. V lost 8 bases and J 4 bases, leaving 12 bases between the germline ends. The CDR3 contains 13 residues. The DNA of the CDR3 is TGTGCCAGCGGCTCCGACGGGAATCAGCCCCAGCATTTT. This sequence encodes CASGSDGNQPQHF.

The chain recombines TRBV27 with TRBJ1-6; 9 bases fit TRBD1. The V segment lost 10 bases and the J segment 7 bases; nucleotides outside the gene matches: 8. The CDR3 loop spans 14 amino acids. CDR1 and CDR2 from the germline V gene are MNHEY and SMNVEV (reference sequence). The CDR3 nucleotides are TGTGCCACCCACTCCGGGACAGGGAATTCACCCCTCCACTTT. This encodes CATHSGTGNSPLHF.

This clonotype occurred a few times. V and J are TRBV29-1 and TRBJ1-3; 11 positions agree with TRBD1. V shed 4 bases, J shed 2 bases, and the junction held 4 bases outside the gene matches. There are 15 residues in the CDR3. Looked up from germline, CDR1 is SQVTM and CDR2 is ANQGSEA. This CDR3 reads CSVAVDRGPGNTIYF. Written as DNA, the CDR3 is TGCAGCGTTGCGGTGGACAGGGGGCCTGGAAACACCATATATTTT.

The chain employs TRBV20-1 and TRBJ2-7; weak D call: TRBD1 (6 bases). The CDR3 has 15 amino acids. The germline V gene encodes CDR1 DFQATT and CDR2 SNEGSKA (reference sequence). V lost 6 bases and J 0 bases, leaving 18 bases between the germline ends. The CDR3 loop is CSARPGAASSYEQYF. The CDR3 DNA sequence: TGCAGTGCCCGACCAGGGGCGGCCAGCTCCTACGAGCAGTACTTC.

This clonotype has only a few counts. The V gene is TRBV20-1, the J gene TRBJ2-3; the match to TRBD1 covers 9 bases. CDR1 and CDR2 from the germline V gene are DFQATT and SNEGSKA (reference sequence). This CDR3 has 16 amino acids. V dropped 3 bases and J dropped 4; count of bases not matched to a gene: 11. This chain's CDR3 is CSARPGDRVGADTQYF. CDR3 DNA: TGCAGTGCTAGGCCCGGGGACAGGGTAGGCGCAGATACGCAGTATTTT.

This clonotype appeared once. One end of the junction fails to match germline, which may point to a read error. This chain joins TRBV20-1 and TRBJ2-5; D is tentatively TRBD1 or TRBD2 (5 bases each). Looked up from germline, CDR1 is DFQATT and CDR2 is SNEGSKA (reference sequence). This CDR3 contains 15 residues. The CDR3 loop reads CGASRDSGTQETQYF. The DNA for the CDR3 is TGCGGTGCTAGTCGTGACTCCGGGACCCAAGAGACCCAGTACTTC.

This clonotype was counted between two and nine times. A much more abundant neighbour one base away suggests this may be a read error. The rearrangement joins TRBV6-5 to TRBJ2-1, with 8 bases identical to TRBD1. CDR3 length: 16 residues. Looked up from germline, CDR1 is MNHEY and CDR2 is SVGAGI. With V trimmed by 8 bases and J by 10 bases, 19 bases remained unmatched. The CDR3 coding sequence is TGTGCCAGCCGCAGAGCCGGGACAGGCTACCCCTACGAGCAGTTCTTC. Its translation: CASRRAGTGYPYEQFF.

Note on this clonotype: It may be a read error: a sequence one base away is much more abundant. The genes are TRBV24-1 and TRBJ2-5; perhaps D is TRBD1 or TRBD2 (5 bases each). Trimming removed 3 bases at V and 5 bases at J, with 18 bases between. The CDR3 is made up of 16 amino acids. From germline, CDR1 is KGHDR and CDR2 SFDVKD. Here the CDR3 reads CATSDDLGARCETQYF. As DNA, the CDR3 is TGTGCCACCAGTGATGACCTCGGGGCGCGATGCGAGACCCAGTACTTC.

In this sample, this clonotype turned up many times. The J gene is TRBJ1-2, the V gene TRBV7-2, with 8 bases that match TRBD1. V shed 5 bases, J shed 4 bases, and the junction held 3 bases outside the gene matches. Germline loops: CDR1 SGHTA, CDR2 FQGNSA. The CDR3 is 13 residues long. DNA for the CDR3: TGTGCCAGCAGCCAAACAGGGGGCTATGGCTACACCTTC. Translated: CASSQTGGYGYTF.

J is TRBJ2-7 and V is TRBV4-1, with TRBD2 identical over 10 bases. This CDR3 is built from 16 residues. Looked up from germline, CDR1 is MGHRA and CDR2 is YSYEKL. The J segment lost 2 bases and the V segment lost 3 bases, leaving 7 bases of the junction unmatched. CDR3 residues: CASSQYSGGTTYEQYF. The CDR3 bases are TGCGCCAGCAGCCAGTATAGCGGGGGGACAACCTACGAGCAGTACTTC.

As for this clonotype: A much larger clone sits a single nucleotide away, making a read error possible. The rearrangement joins TRBV20-1 to TRBJ2-7; the D gene could be TRBD1 or TRBD2 (5 bases each). The length of the CDR3 is 14 residues. Germline CDR1 and CDR2: DFQATT and SNEGSKA (reference sequence). V was clipped by 3 bases and J by 5 bases, with 17 bases between them. The CDR3 sequence: CSARRTLGAHEQYF. CDR3 sequence (DNA): TGCAGTGCTAGGAGGACCCTCGGGGCTCACGAGCAGTACTTC.

In this sample, this clonotype turned up many times. The V call is TRBV10-3, the J call TRBJ1-1; a weak D match, TRBD1 (6 bases). The germline V and J ends were trimmed by 7 bases and 5 bases, with 20 bases remaining between them. The CDR3 consists of 15 residues. The germline gives CDR1 ENHRY, CDR2 SYGVKD. Here the CDR3 reads CAIKKQGIKGTEAFF. CDR3 coding DNA: TGTGCCATCAAAAAACAGGGAATCAAGGGAACTGAAGCTTTCTTT.

On this clonotype: A much larger clonotype is one base distant, so this may be a read error. V gene TRBV5-1 combines with J gene TRBJ2-5; 7 nucleotides match TRBD2. The CDR3 consists of 16 residues. The V segment lost 0 bases and the J segment 1 base; nucleotides outside the gene matches: 6. The germline gives CDR1 SGHRS, CDR2 YFSETQ. The CDR3 DNA reads TGCGCCAGCAGCTTGGTAGAACGCGGGGGCCAAGAGACCCAGTACTTC. This gives the protein CASSLVERGGQETQYF.

This clonotype was detected many times. The chain recombines TRBV3-1 with TRBJ1-2, with D perhaps TRBD1 (6 bases). This CDR3 is 15 amino acids long. Germline V gene sequence: CDR1 LGHDT, CDR2 YNNKEL (reference sequence). Trimming took 4 bases from V and 4 from J, leaving 16 bases between them. CDR3: CASSRPGAGAYGYTF. CDR3 DNA: TGTGCCAGCAGCCGCCCGGGGGCAGGAGCCTATGGCTACACCTTC.

CDR3: CAGRREPGDTDTQYF. CDR3 bases: TGTGCCGGGAGGAGGGAACCGGGGGACACAGATACGCAGTATTTT. V gene TRBV2 combines with J gene TRBJ2-3; perhaps TRBD2 as D (6 bases). CDR1 and CDR2 (germline): SNHLY, FYNNEI. This CDR3 has 15 amino acids. V was trimmed by 11 bases and J by 2 bases, leaving 20 bases between them.

CDR3 sequence reads: CSASTSGAYEQYF. The CDR3 DNA follows: TGCAGTGCTAGCACTAGCGGGGCCTACGAGCAGTACTTC. J is TRBJ2-5 and V is TRBV20-1, with 10 bases that match TRBD2. The DNA end lines up better with TRBJ2-7; the J call may be wrong. CDR3 size: 13 residues. Germline assignment: CDR1 DFQATT and CDR2 SNEGSKA (reference sequence).